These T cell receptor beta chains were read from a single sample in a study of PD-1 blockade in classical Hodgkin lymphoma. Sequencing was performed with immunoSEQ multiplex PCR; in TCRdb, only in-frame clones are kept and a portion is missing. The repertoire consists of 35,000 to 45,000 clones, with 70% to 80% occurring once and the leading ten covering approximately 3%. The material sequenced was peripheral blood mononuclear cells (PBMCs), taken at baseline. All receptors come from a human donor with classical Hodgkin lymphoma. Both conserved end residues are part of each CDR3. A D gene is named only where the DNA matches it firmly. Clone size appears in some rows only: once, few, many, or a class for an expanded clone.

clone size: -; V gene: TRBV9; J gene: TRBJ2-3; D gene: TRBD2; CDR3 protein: CASSVVSGRGTDTQYF; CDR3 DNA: TGTGCCAGCAGCGTAGTGTCTGGGAGGGGTACAGATACGCAGTATTTT
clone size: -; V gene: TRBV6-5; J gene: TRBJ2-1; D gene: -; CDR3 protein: CASSYSTVNEQFF; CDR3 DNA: TGTGCCAGCAGTTACTCGACTGTAAATGAGCAGTTCTTC
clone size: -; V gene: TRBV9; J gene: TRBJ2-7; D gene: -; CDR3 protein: CASSVVGGEQYF; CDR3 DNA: TGTGCCAGCAGCGTAGTCGGCGGCGAGCAGTACTTC
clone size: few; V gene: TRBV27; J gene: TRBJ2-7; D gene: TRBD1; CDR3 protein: CASSLSLGQGVYEQYF; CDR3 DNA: TGTGCCAGCAGTTTATCCCTAGGACAGGGGGTATACGAGCAGTACTTC
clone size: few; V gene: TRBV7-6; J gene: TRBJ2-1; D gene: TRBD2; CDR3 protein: CASSLGAGEVYEQFF; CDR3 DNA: TGTGCCAGCAGCTTAGGGGCGGGAGAGGTTTATGAGCAGTTCTTC
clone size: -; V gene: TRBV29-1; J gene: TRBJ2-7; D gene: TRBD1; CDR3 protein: CSVGTGVHEQYF; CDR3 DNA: TGCAGCGTTGGGACAGGGGTCCACGAGCAGTACTTC
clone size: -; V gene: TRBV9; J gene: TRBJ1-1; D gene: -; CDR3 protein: CASSVSNGNTEAFF; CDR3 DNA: TGTGCCAGCAGCGTATCAAACGGAAACACTGAAGCTTTCTTT
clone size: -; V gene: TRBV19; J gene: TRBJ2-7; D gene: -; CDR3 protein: CASSLVSREGIEQYF; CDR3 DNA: TGTGCCAGTAGTTTGGTGTCCAGGGAAGGGATCGAGCAGTACTTC
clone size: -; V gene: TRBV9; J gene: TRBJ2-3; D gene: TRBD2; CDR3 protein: CASSVGLAGVRTDTQYF; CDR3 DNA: TGTGCCAGCAGCGTAGGTCTGGCGGGGGTACGCACAGATACGCAGTATTTT
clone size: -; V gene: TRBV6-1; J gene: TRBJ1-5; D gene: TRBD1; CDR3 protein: CASSDATGGDWGQPQHF; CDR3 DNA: TGTGCCAGCAGTGACGCTACAGGGGGAGACTGGGGTCAGCCCCAGCATTTT
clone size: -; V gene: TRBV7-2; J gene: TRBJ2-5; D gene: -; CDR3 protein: CASSFDSETQYF; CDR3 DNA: TGTGCCAGCAGCTTTGATTCCGAGACCCAGTACTTC
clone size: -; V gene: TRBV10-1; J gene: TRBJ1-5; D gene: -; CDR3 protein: CASSEEVTDGGEGNQPQHF; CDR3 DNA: TGCGCCAGCAGTGAGGAAGTCACCGACGGGGGGGAGGGCAATCAGCCCCAGCATTTT
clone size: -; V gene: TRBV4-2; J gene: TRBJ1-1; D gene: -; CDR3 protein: CASSQAAGTGTEAFF; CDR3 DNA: TGTGCCAGCAGCCAAGCGGCCGGGACGGGCACTGAAGCTTTCTTT
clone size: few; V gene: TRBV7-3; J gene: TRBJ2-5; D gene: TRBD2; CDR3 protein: CASSSLGGLAGGETQYF; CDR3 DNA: TGTGCCAGCAGCTCCTTAGGTGGACTAGCGGGGGGAGAGACCCAGTACTTC
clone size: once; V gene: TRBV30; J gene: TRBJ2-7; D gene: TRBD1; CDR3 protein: CAWSADRDPYEQYF; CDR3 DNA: TGTGCCTGGAGTGCCGACAGGGATCCCTACGAGCAGTACTTC
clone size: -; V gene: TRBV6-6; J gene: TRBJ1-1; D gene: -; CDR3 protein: CASSLDNTEAFF; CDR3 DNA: TGTGCCAGCAGTTTGGACAACACTGAAGCTTTCTTT
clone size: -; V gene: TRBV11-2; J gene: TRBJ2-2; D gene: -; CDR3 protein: CASSLNPGAGELFF; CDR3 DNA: TGTGCCAGCAGCTTGAACCCCGGGGCCGGGGAGCTGTTTTTT
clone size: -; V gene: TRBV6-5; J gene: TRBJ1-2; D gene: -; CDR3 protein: CASSYSGIANYGYTF; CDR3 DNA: TGTGCCAGCAGTTATTCCGGGATCGCTAACTATGGCTACACCTTC